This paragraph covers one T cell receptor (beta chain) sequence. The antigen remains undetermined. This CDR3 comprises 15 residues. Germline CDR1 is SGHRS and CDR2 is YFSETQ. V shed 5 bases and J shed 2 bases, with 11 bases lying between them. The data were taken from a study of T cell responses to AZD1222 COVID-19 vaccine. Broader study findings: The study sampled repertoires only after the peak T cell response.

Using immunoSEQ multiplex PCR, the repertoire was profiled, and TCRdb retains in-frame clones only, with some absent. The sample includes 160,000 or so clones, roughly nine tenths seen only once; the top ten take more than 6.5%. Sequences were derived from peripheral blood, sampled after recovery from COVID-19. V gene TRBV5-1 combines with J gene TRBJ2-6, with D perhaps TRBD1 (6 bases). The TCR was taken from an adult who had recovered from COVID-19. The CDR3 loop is CASSQGSTGANVLTF. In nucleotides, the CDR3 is TGCGCCAGCAGTCAGGGGAGTACTGGGGCCAACGTCCTGACTTTC.